The rows below give T cell receptor beta chains drawn from one sample of a study of blood T cell repertoires in COVID-19. Some clones are missing from TCRdb's copy, which holds only in-frame ones; the method was immunoSEQ multiplex PCR. The table has about 250,000 clones, approximately 85% seen once. What was sequenced was PBMCs or T cells enriched from blood (not recorded which). The receptors were sampled from a woman aged 50 to 65 with acute COVID-19. Each CDR3 is given with its conserved first and last residue. D genes are given only for firm matches. Rows give clone size only sometimes, using once, few, many, or a class for an expanded clone.

v_call: TRBV18
j_call: TRBJ2-5
d_call: .
clone_size: .
cdr3_aa: CASSPPSGETQYF
cdr3_nt: TGTGCCAGCTCACCACCGAGCGGAGAGACCCAGTACTTC

v_call: TRBV5-1
j_call: TRBJ2-2
d_call: .
clone_size: once
cdr3_aa: CASSFGGPNTGELFF
cdr3_nt: TGCGCCAGCAGCTTCGGGGGACCCAACACCGGGGAGCTGTTTTTT

v_call: TRBV7-8
j_call: TRBJ2-1
d_call: .
clone_size: .
cdr3_aa: CASSPLDEQFF
cdr3_nt: TGTGCCAGCAGCCCGCTAGATGAGCAGTTCTTC

v_call: TRBV5-5
j_call: TRBJ1-4
d_call: TRBD1
clone_size: .
cdr3_aa: CASSQRGRGLYNEKLFF
cdr3_nt: TGTGCCAGCAGCCAAAGGGGCAGGGGGCTTTATAATGAAAAACTGTTTTTT

v_call: TRBV6-5
j_call: TRBJ2-2
d_call: TRBD2
clone_size: .
cdr3_aa: CATRPGTRDTGELFF
cdr3_nt: TGTGCCACCCGCCCCGGGACTAGGGACACCGGGGAGCTGTTTTTT

v_call: TRBV19
j_call: TRBJ2-1
d_call: .
clone_size: once
cdr3_aa: CASSIHWGVEQFF
cdr3_nt: TGTGCCAGTAGTATCCACTGGGGGGTAGAGCAGTTCTTC

v_call: TRBV7-2
j_call: TRBJ1-3
d_call: TRBD1
clone_size: .
cdr3_aa: CASSRSGTGGLSSGNTIYF
cdr3_nt: TGTGCCAGCAGTCGATCCGGGACAGGGGGCCTTAGCTCTGGAAACACCATATATTTT

v_call: TRBV5-1
j_call: TRBJ2-7
d_call: TRBD1
clone_size: .
cdr3_aa: CASSLGDRGLNEQYF
cdr3_nt: TGCGCCAGCAGCTTGGGGGACAGGGGGCTCAACGAGCAGTACTTC

v_call: TRBV4-3
j_call: TRBJ1-3
d_call: .
clone_size: once
cdr3_aa: CASSQTEGENTIYF
cdr3_nt: TGCGCCAGCAGCCAAACGGAAGGGGAAAACACCATATATTTT

v_call: TRBV18
j_call: TRBJ1-1
d_call: TRBD1
clone_size: .
cdr3_aa: CASSPLATGNSVAFF
cdr3_nt: TGTGCCAGCTCACCACTCGCGACAGGGAATTCAGTAGCTTTCTTT

v_call: TRBV30
j_call: TRBJ1-2
d_call: .
clone_size: .
cdr3_aa: CAWAPWAGSYGYTF
cdr3_nt: TGTGCCTGGGCTCCTTGGGCAGGAAGCTATGGCTACACCTTC

v_call: TRBV19
j_call: TRBJ1-5
d_call: TRBD1
clone_size: .
cdr3_aa: CASSLRQGVGQPQHF
cdr3_nt: TGTGCCAGTAGTCTAAGACAGGGGGTCGGTCAGCCCCAGCATTTT

v_call: TRBV7-2
j_call: TRBJ1-2
d_call: .
clone_size: .
cdr3_aa: CASSLERGSYGYTF
cdr3_nt: TGTGCCAGCAGCTTAGAAAGGGGCTCCTATGGCTACACCTTC

v_call: TRBV19
j_call: TRBJ2-3
d_call: TRBD2
clone_size: .
cdr3_aa: CASSITTSGFTDTQYF
cdr3_nt: TGTGCCAGTAGTATAACCACTAGCGGGTTCACAGATACGCAGTATTTT

v_call: TRBV27
j_call: TRBJ1-2
d_call: TRBD1
clone_size: .
cdr3_aa: CASSPGQGSNYGYTF
cdr3_nt: TGTGCCAGCAGTCCCGGACAGGGATCTAACTATGGCTACACCTTC

v_call: TRBV30
j_call: TRBJ1-6
d_call: TRBD1
clone_size: .
cdr3_aa: CAWSLGQGNSPLHF
cdr3_nt: TGTGCCTGGAGTCTCGGACAGGGAAATTCACCCCTCCACTTT

v_call: TRBV9
j_call: TRBJ1-2
d_call: .
clone_size: .
cdr3_aa: CASSERQFWGNYGYTF
cdr3_nt: TGTGCCAGCAGCGAGCGACAGTTTTGGGGTAACTATGGCTACACCTTC

v_call: TRBV29-1
j_call: TRBJ1-2
d_call: .
clone_size: .
cdr3_aa: CSVDDPPGQGKETF
cdr3_nt: TGCAGCGTTGACGACCCACCGGGACAAGGCAAGGAGACCTTC

v_call: TRBV5-1
j_call: TRBJ1-1
d_call: TRBD1
clone_size: .
cdr3_aa: CASSRTGGSTEAFF
cdr3_nt: TGCGCCAGCAGCCGGACAGGGGGAAGCACTGAAGCTTTCTTT

v_call: TRBV2
j_call: TRBJ1-6
d_call: .
clone_size: .
cdr3_aa: CASSERDISPLHF
cdr3_nt: TGTGCCAGCAGTGAACGGGACATCTCACCCCTCCACTTT

v_call: TRBV4-3
j_call: TRBJ2-7
d_call: .
clone_size: .
cdr3_aa: CASSQEGGQVPYEQYF
cdr3_nt: TGCGCCAGCAGCCAAGAGGGGGGTCAGGTCCCCTACGAGCAGTACTTC

v_call: TRBV30
j_call: TRBJ1-1
d_call: TRBD1
clone_size: .
cdr3_aa: CAWNDRGRQVMNTEAFF
cdr3_nt: TGTGCCTGGAACGACAGGGGGCGACAGGTGATGAACACTGAAGCTTTCTTT

v_call: TRBV4-3
j_call: TRBJ2-2
d_call: TRBD1
clone_size: .
cdr3_aa: CASSPVLGQGLTGELFF
cdr3_nt: TGCGCCAGCAGCCCGGTGTTGGGACAGGGGTTAACCGGGGAGCTGTTTTTT

v_call: TRBV6-5
j_call: TRBJ2-7
d_call: TRBD2
clone_size: .
cdr3_aa: CASSYSTPSGGVEQYF
cdr3_nt: TGTGCCAGCAGTTACTCGACGCCTAGCGGGGGGGTCGAGCAGTACTTC

v_call: TRBV10-3
j_call: TRBJ1-5
d_call: .
clone_size: .
cdr3_aa: CAISEGADQPQHF
cdr3_nt: TGTGCCATCAGTGAGGGGGCCGATCAGCCCCAGCATTTT

v_call: TRBV19
j_call: TRBJ1-2
d_call: TRBD1
clone_size: .
cdr3_aa: CARRFEDRCLWGYGYTF
cdr3_nt: TGTGCCAGGCGATTTGAGGACAGGTGTTTGTGGGGCTATGGCTACACCTTC

v_call: TRBV11-2
j_call: TRBJ2-7
d_call: .
clone_size: .
cdr3_aa: CASSLDSNFYEQYF
cdr3_nt: TGTGCCAGCAGCTTGGACAGTAACTTCTACGAGCAGTACTTC

v_call: TRBV18
j_call: TRBJ1-1
d_call: .
clone_size: .
cdr3_aa: CASQGGTEAFF
cdr3_nt: TGTGCCAGCCAAGGAGGTACTGAAGCTTTCTTT

v_call: TRBV18
j_call: TRBJ1-1
d_call: .
clone_size: .
cdr3_aa: CASEFSLNMNTEAFF
cdr3_nt: TGTGCCAGCGAGTTTTCCCTTAATATGAACACTGAAGCTTTCTTT

v_call: TRBV12-3/TRBV12-4
j_call: TRBJ1-1
d_call: .
clone_size: once
cdr3_aa: CASSSGPNTEAFF
cdr3_nt: TGTGCCAGCAGTTCAGGGCCGAACACTGAAGCTTTCTTT

v_call: TRBV5-4
j_call: TRBJ2-1
d_call: TRBD2
clone_size: few
cdr3_aa: CASSSPASGGNEQFF
cdr3_nt: TGTGCCAGCAGCTCCCCGGCTAGCGGGGGAAATGAGCAGTTCTTC

v_call: TRBV4-3
j_call: TRBJ2-7
d_call: .
clone_size: .
cdr3_aa: CASSRVSRDSRQYF
cdr3_nt: TGCGCCAGCAGCCGAGTTTCGCGGGACTCAAGGCAGTACTTC